This T cell receptor beta chain was sequenced during a study of CD8+ T cells in alopecia areata (dated by TCRdb to the late 2010s). For the wider study: The treated patients took part in an open-label pilot trial in which moderate-to-severe alopecia areata was treated with oral tofacitinib at 5 to 10 mg twice daily. Tofacitinib was administered for 6 to 18 months, and 6 months of follow-up off drug were then conducted to assess delayed response and recurrence. For the treated patients, the SALT score, which quantifies what percentage of scalp surface area is affected, served as the measure of disease severity. High-throughput TCRbeta sequencing was used to examine T cell clonal expansion in alopecia areata in both the C3H/HeJ mouse model and human patients. On the human side, TCRbeta sequencing was run on scalp tissue and on sorted CD4+ and CD8+ peripheral blood T cells from healthy controls and from alopecia areata patients with either patchy or totalis/universalis disease. Patients on tofacitinib were biopsied at baseline and after 4 and 24 weeks of treatment, and several of the patients also had a later scalp biopsy. Scalp clonality was compared across normal scalp (n=4), patchy alopecia areata scalp (n=8), and alopecia totalis/universalis scalp (n=8). RNA was extracted with the PAXgene miRNA kit for fixed scalp, the miRNeasy kit for PBMCs, and the RNeasy kit for mouse skin. TCRbeta CDR3 regions were amplified by immunoSEQ multiplex PCR with 35 Vbeta forward and 13 Jbeta reverse primers.

The germline V gene (reference sequence) specifies LNHDA as CDR1 and SQIVND as CDR2. The CDR3 numbers 14 residues from cysteine through phenylalanine. Left in the record is the CDR3 DNA by itself, 42 bases read in frame from the first base. V is clipped by 3 bases and J by 4 bases, and the sequence between their germline boundaries is 13 bases long. This clone has just a few counts. Its target antigen remains unknown. No qualities accompany the bases; no much larger clone lies one base away. The paper's findings and limits, for the study overall: Many expanded lesional clones were found to persist in scalp and blood during tofacitinib treatment, and relapse after treatment cessation may be partly explained by this persistence. Because the treated cohort was small and had only one nonresponder, larger studies are needed to examine links between baseline CD8+ expansion and response. Tofacitinib significantly lowered scalp clonality and the number of expanded CD8+ clones among the top 100 scalp clones. Shared TCR sequences between patients were less evident than in mice, which may be partly attributable to HLA diversity in the patient population. Higher clonality and more expanded CD8+ clones were observed in lesional scalp than in normal scalp, particularly in alopecia totalis/universalis, a finding suggestive of antigenic drive. Unlike mouse skin, where gammadelta T cells dominate, normal human skin contains resident alphabeta T cells that get sequenced too, which complicates analysis of the scalp TCR repertoire.

The meaning of the sample's time point label: about 4 weeks on oral tofacitinib. The sample's treatment or condition label, in plain terms: oral pan-JAK inhibitor, 5-10 mg twice daily. Lesional scalp punch biopsies and peripheral blood were obtained from alopecia areata patients. PBMCs were isolated by density centrifugation and stained for CD3, CD4 and CD8, and CD4+ and CD8+ T cells were sorted on a FACSAria. The library was made by the immunoSEQ multiplex PCR assay. For TCR sequencing, RNA was extracted from every sample and reverse transcribed into cDNA to serve as template. First-strand cDNA was synthesized using SuperScript III with a 2:1 mix of oligo-dT and random hexamers. A synthetic immune receptor repertoire was used to measure amplification bias, and any remaining bias was corrected computationally. The paper's processing steps were these. Raw reads were preprocessed to remove errors, and CDR3 was defined according to IMGT conventions as the region from the conserved cysteine to phenylalanine. Clonality was calculated as 1 minus Shannon entropy normalized by log2 of the number of productive unique TCRs. Scalp TCRbeta sequences were cross-referenced with sorted blood CD4 and CD8 repertoires so that the CD4 or CD8 identity of scalp clones could be inferred. As stored in TCRdb, this immuneACCESS dataset retains in-frame rearrangements with V and J assigned. A fraction of the clones does not appear; measured against another copy, unresolved V genes explain less than half of the discrepancy, and the remainder lacks a known reason. V and J calls and clone size follow that table, whereas D and trimming were derived from the DNA. The sample includes about 120,000 clones, with more than 45% observed a single time. The ten most abundant clones make up around 0.46% of the sample.

This clonotype was sampled from a human donor with alopecia areata. The chain links TRBV19 with TRBJ2-7, with a weak D call of TRBD2 (6 bases match). The sequencing used CD4+ T cells sorted from blood, collected at week 4, from a patient treated with tofacitinib. The CDR3 here reads CASSIPGLSYEQYF. The nucleotides are TGTGCCAGTAGTATCCCGGGACTCTCTTACGAGCAGTACTTC.